Included here is one T cell receptor beta chain sequence, with context. Antigen: not known. Libraries were prepared by immunoSEQ multiplex PCR; TCRdb keeps only in-frame clonotypes and omits some of them. The sample carries about 180,000 clones, 85% to 95% recorded once. The sample originates from a study of T cell responses to AZD1222 COVID-19 vaccine. Study conclusions and caveats: Most donors were white British and more were female, and clonal diversity was possibly underestimated.

The material sequenced was peripheral blood, taken 28 days after the second AZD1222 dose. This receptor was obtained from an adult who received the AZD1222 COVID-19 vaccine.

The CDR3 nucleotides are TGTGCCAGCACCGGGGTGCACCACGAGCAGTACTTC. Amino acids: CASTGVHHEQYF. The chain has TRBV12-3 or TRBV12-4 and TRBJ2-7; D may be TRBD2 (5 bases). The V gene lost 7 bases and the J gene lost 5 bases, with 12 bases spanning the gap. This CDR3 has 12 residues.